Here is one T cell receptor beta chain with its context. Its antigen is as yet unknown. The junction departs from germline at one end; a sequencing error may be responsible. The library came from three nested PCR rounds adapted from ARM-PCR protocols. TCRdb itself ran the multiplex PCR reads through MiXCR, one entry per CDR3 protein. This repertoire shows approximately 68,000 distinct CDR3 sequences, roughly 77% found once; its top ten account for 45%. This sample was taken from a study of tumor and adjacent non-tumor tissue in lung cancer. Study overall: The cohort had approximately 12 adenocarcinoma, 2 squamous cell and 1 small cell patients. Samples averaged approximately 4.2 million productive TCRbeta reads each.

CDR1 MNHEY and CDR2 SVGAGI come from the germline V gene. The CDR3 is 17 amino acids. No cell sorting was done before RNA was extracted from the tissue. More than 3 cm separated this lung sample from the edge of the tumor. Study findings and constraints: TCR diversity was significantly greater in tumor than normal lung tissue.

The sample consisted of distant non-tumor lung tissue. The chain combines TRBV6-5 with TRBJ2-2; D tentatively fits TRBD1 or TRBD2 (5 bases each). The sequence was collected from a man in his 60s with non-small cell lung cancer. CDR3 bases: TGTGCCAGCAGTTACTCCGCGTGGGACGCGAACACCGGGGAGCTGATTTTT. This encodes CASSYSAWDANTGELIF.